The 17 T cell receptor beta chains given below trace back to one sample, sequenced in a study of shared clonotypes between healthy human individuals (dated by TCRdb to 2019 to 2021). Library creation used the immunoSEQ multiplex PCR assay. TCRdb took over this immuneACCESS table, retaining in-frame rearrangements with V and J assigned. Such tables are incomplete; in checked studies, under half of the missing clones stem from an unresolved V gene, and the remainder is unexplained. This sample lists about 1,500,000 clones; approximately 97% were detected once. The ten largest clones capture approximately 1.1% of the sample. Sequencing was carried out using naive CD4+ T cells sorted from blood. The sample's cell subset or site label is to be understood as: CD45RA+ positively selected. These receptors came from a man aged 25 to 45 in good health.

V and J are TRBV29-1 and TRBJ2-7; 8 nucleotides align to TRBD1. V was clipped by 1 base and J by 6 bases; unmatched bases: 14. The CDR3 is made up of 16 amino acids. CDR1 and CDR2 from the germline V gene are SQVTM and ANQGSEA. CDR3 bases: TGCAGCGTTGAAGTCATCCGTAACAGGGGGAAGGGCGAGCAGTACTTC. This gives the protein CSVEVIRNRGKGEQYF.

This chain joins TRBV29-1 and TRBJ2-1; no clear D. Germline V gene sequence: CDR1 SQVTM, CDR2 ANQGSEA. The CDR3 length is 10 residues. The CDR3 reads CSILNNEQFF. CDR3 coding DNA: TGCAGTATCCTGAACAATGAGCAGTTCTTC.

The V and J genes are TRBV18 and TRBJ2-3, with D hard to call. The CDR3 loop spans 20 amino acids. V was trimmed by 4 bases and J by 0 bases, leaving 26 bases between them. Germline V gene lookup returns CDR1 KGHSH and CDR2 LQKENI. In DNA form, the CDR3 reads TGTGCCAGCTCACTCACTCTCACTAATAGAGAGGCCAAAAGCACAGATACGCAGTATTTT. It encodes CASSLTLTNREAKSTDTQYF.

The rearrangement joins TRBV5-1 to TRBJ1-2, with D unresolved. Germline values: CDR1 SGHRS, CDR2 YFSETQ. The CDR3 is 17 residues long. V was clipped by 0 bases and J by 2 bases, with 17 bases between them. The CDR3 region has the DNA TGCGCCAGCAGCTTGGAACACATGGATAGTCGCAACTATGGCTACACCTTC. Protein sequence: CASSLEHMDSRNYGYTF. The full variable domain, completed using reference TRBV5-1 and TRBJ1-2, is KAGVTQTPRYLIKTRGQQVTLSCSPISGHRSVSWYQQTPGQGLQFLFEYFSETQRNKGNFPGRFSGRQFSNSRSEMNVSTLELGDSALYLCASSLEHMDSRNYGYTFGSGTRLTVV.

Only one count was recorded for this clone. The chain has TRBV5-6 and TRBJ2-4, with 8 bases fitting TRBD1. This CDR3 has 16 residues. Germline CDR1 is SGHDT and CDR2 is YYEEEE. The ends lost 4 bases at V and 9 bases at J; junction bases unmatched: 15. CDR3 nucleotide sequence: TGTGCCAGCAGCCGGTTGTCTGGGACAGGTAATACCATTCAGTACTTC. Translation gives CASSRLSGTGNTIQYF.

The DNA for the CDR3 is TGTGCCAGCAGCTTAGTAACAGGATCGAGCAATCAGCCCCAGCATTTT. It encodes CASSLVTGSSNQPQHF. The chain links TRBV7-8 to TRBJ1-5; D perhaps matches TRBD1 (5 bases). Per germline, CDR1 SGHVS and CDR2 FQNEAQ. The CDR3 is 16 amino acids. V was trimmed by 1 base and J by 1 base, leaving 11 bases between them.

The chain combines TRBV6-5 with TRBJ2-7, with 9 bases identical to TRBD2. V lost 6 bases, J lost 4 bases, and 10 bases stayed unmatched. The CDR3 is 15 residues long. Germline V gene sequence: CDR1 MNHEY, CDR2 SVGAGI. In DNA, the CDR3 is TGTGCCAGCAGACACGGGACTAGCCCCGAGTACGAGCAGTACTTC. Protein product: CASRHGTSPEYEQYF.

Here the CDR3 reads CASSVAGVASTDTQYF. CDR3 in DNA: TGTGCCAGCAGCGTAGCGGGGGTTGCTAGCACAGATACGCAGTATTTT. The rearrangement links TRBV9 to TRBJ2-3; D may be TRBD2 (6 bases). There are 16 residues in the CDR3. Looked up from germline, CDR1 is SGDLS and CDR2 is YYNGEE. V was clipped by 0 bases and J by 0 bases, with 11 bases between them.

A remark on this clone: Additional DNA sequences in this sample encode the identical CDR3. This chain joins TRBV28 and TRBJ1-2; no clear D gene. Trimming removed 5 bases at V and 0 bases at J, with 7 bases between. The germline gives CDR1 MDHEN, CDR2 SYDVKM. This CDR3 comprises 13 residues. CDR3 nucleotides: TGTGCCAGCAGTCTCGGGACTAACTATGGCTACACCTTC. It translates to CASSLGTNYGYTF.

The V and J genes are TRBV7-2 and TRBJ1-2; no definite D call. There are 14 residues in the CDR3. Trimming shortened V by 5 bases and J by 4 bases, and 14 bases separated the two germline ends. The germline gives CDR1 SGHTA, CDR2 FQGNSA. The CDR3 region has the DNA TGTGCCAGCAGCCTAGAAGGGCTCGGCTATGGCTACACCTTC. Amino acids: CASSLEGLGYGYTF.

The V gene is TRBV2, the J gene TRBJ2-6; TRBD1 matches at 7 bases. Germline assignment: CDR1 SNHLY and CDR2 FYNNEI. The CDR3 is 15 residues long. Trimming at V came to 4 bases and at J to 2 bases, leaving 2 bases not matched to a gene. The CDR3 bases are TGTGCCAGCAGTGGACAGGGAACTGGGGCCAACGTCCTGACTTTC. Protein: CASSGQGTGANVLTF.

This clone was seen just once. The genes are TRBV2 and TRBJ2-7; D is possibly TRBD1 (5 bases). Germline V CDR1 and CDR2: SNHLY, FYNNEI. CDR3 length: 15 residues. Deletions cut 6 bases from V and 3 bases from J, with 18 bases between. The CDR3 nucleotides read TGTGCCAGCAGGATCGACAGTTCACCATACTACGAGCAGTACTTC. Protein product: CASRIDSSPYYEQYF.

CDR3 loop: CASSPQGGLATNTEAFF. DNA for the CDR3: TGTGCCAGCAGCCCCCAGGGAGGTTTAGCCACGAACACTGAAGCTTTCTTT. The chain couples TRBV11-2 to TRBJ1-1; possible D gene TRBD1, 5 bases. Trimming cost V 5 bases and J 1 base, with 20 bases left between them. CDR1 SGHAT and CDR2 FQNNGV come from the germline V gene. CDR3 length: 17 residues.

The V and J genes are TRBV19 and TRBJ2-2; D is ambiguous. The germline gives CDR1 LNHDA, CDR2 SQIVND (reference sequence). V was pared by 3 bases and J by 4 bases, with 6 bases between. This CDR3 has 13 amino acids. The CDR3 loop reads CASSMQRTGELFF. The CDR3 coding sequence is TGTGCCAGTAGTATGCAGCGCACCGGGGAGCTGTTTTTT.

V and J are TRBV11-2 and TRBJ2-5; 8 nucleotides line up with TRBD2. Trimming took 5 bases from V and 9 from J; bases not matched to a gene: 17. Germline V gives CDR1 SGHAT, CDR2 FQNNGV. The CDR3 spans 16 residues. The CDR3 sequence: CASSPSGGSTLSAQYF. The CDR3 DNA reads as TGTGCCAGCAGCCCTTCGGGAGGGTCCACCTTGTCGGCCCAGTACTTC. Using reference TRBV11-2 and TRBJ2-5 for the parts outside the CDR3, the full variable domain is EAGVAQSPRYKIIEKRQSVAFWCNPISGHATLYWYQQILGQGPKLLIQFQNNGVVDDSQLPKDRFSAERLKGVDSTLKIQPAKLEDSAVYLCASSPSGGSTLSAQYFGPGTRLLVL.

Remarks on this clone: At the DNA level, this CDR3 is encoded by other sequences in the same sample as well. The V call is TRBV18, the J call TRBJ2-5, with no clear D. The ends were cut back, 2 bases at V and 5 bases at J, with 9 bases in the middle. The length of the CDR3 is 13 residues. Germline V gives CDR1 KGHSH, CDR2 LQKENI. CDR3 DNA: TGTGCCAGCTCACCAGGGTCGGGTGAGACCCAGTACTTC. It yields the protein CASSPGSGETQYF.

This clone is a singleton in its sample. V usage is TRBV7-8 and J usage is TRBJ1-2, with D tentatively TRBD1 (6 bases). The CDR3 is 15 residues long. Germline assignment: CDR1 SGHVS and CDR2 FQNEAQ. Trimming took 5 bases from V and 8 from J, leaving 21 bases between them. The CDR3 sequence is CASSAGGGGLFGYTF. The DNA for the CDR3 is TGTGCCAGCAGCGCCGGCGGGGGCGGATTATTCGGCTACACCTTC. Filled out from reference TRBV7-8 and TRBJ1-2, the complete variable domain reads GAGVSQSPRYKVAKRGQDVALRCDPISGHVSLFWYQQALGQGPEFLTYFQNEAQLDKSGLPSDRFFAERPEGSVSTLKIQRTQQEDSAVYLCASSAGGGGLFGYTFGSGTRLTVV.